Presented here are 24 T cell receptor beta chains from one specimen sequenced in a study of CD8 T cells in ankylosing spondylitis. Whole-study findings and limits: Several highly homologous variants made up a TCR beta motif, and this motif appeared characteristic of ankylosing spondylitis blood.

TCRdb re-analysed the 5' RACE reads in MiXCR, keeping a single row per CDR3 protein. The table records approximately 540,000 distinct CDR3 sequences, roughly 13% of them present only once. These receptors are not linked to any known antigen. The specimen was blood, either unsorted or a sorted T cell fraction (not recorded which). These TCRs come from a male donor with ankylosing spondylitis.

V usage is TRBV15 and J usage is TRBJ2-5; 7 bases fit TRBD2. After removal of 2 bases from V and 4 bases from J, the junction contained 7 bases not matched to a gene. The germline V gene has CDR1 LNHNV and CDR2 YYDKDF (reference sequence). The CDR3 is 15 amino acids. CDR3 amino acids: CATSRPGGGRETQYF. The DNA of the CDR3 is TGTGCCACCAGCAGACCCGGCGGCGGGAGAGAGACCCAGTACTTC.

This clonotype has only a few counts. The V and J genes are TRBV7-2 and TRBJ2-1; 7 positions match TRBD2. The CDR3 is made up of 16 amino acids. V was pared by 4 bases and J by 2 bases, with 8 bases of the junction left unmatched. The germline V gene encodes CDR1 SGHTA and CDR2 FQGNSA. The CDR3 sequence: CASSSGLEVTYNEQFF. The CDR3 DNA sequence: TGTGCCAGCAGCTCAGGACTAGAGGTCACCTACAATGAGCAGTTCTTC.

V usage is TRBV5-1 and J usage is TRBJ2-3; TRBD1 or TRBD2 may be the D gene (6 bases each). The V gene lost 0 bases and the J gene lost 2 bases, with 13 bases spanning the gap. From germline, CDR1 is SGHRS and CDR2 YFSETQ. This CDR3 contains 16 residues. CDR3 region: CASSLVGGRVTDTQYF. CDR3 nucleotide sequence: TGCGCCAGCAGCTTGGTTGGGGGGCGCGTCACAGATACGCAGTATTTT.

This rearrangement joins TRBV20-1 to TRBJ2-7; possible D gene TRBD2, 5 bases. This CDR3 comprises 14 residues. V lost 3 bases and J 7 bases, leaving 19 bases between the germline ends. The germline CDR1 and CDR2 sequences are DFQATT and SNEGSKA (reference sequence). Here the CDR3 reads CSARKTGKLEEQYF. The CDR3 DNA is TGCAGTGCTAGGAAGACCGGGAAATTGGAGGAGCAGTACTTC.

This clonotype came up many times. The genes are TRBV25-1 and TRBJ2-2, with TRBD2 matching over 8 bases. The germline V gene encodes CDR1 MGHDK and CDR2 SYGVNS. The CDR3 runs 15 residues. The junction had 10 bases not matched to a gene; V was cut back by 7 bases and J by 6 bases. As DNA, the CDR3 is TGTGCCAGCACAGAGGGACTAGGAGTAGCCGGGGAGCTGTTTTTT. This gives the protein CASTEGLGVAGELFF.

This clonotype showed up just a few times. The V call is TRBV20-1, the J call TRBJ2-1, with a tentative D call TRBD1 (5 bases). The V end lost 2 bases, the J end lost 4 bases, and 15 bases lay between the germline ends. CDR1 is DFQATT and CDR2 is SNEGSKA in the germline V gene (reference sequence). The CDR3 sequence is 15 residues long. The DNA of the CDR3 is TGCAGTGCTAGAACCCGATCTGACAGATACAATGAGCAGTTCTTC. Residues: CSARTRSDRYNEQFF.

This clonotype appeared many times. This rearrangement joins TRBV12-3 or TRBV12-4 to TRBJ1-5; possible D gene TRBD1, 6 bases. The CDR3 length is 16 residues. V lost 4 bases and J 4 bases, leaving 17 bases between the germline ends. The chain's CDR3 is CASSWGRGTSNQPQHF. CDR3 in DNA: TGTGCCAGCAGTTGGGGTAGGGGGACGAGTAATCAGCCCCAGCATTTT.

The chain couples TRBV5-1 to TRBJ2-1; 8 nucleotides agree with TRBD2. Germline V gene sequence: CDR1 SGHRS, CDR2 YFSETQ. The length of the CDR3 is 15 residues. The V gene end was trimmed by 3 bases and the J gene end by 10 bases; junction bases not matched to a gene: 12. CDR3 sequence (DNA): TGCGCCAGCAGCTCCCTGACTGCGGGAGGAGGGGAGCAGTTCTTC. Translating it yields CASSSLTAGGGEQFF.

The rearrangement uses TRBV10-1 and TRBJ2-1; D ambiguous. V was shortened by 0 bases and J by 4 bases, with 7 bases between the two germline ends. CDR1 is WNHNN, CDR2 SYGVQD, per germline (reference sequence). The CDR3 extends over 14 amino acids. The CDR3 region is CASSESETYNEQFF. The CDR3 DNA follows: TGCGCCAGCAGTGAGTCGGAGACGTACAATGAGCAGTTCTTC.

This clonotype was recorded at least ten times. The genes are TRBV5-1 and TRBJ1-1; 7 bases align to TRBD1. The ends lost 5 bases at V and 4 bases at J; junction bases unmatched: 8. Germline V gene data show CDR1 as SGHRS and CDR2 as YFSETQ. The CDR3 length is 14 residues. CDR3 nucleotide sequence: TGCGCCAGCAGTATCACGGCAGGGGGCACTGAAGCTTTCTTT. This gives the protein CASSITAGGTEAFF. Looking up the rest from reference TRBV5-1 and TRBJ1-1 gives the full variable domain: KAGVTQTPRYLIKTRGQQVTLSCSPISGHRSVSWYQQTPGQGLQFLFEYFSETQRNKGNFPGRFSGRQFSNSRSEMNVSTLELGDSALYLCASSITAGGTEAFFGQGTRLTVV.

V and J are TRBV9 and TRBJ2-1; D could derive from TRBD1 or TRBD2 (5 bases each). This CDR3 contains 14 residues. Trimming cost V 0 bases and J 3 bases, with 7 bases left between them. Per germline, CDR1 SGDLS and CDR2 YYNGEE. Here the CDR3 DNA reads TGTGCCAGCAGCGTAGTGGGGGTCTACAATGAGCAGTTCTTC. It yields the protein CASSVVGVYNEQFF.

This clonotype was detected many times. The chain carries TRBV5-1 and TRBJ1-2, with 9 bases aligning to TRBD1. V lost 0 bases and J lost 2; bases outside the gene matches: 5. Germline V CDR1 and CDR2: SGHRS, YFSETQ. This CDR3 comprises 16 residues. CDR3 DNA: TGCGCCAGCAGCTTGGGGACAGGGGATTTAAACTATGGCTACACCTTC. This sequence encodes CASSLGTGDLNYGYTF. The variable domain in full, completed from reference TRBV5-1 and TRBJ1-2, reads KAGVTQTPRYLIKTRGQQVTLSCSPISGHRSVSWYQQTPGQGLQFLFEYFSETQRNKGNFPGRFSGRQFSNSRSEMNVSTLELGDSALYLCASSLGTGDLNYGYTFGSGTRLTVV.

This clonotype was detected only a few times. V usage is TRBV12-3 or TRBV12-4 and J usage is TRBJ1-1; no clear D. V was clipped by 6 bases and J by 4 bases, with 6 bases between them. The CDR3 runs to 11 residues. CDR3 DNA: TGTGCCAGCAGGCCTGGCACTGAAGCTTTCTTT. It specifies CASRPGTEAFF.

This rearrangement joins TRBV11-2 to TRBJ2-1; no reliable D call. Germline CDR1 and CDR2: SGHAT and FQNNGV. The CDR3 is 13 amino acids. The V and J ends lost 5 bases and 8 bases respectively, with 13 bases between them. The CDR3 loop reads CASSRPNSDEQFF. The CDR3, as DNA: TGTGCCAGCAGCCGACCTAATTCCGATGAGCAGTTCTTC. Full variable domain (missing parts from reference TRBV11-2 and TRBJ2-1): EAGVAQSPRYKIIEKRQSVAFWCNPISGHATLYWYQQILGQGPKLLIQFQNNGVVDDSQLPKDRFSAERLKGVDSTLKIQPAKLEDSAVYLCASSRPNSDEQFFGPGTRLTVL.

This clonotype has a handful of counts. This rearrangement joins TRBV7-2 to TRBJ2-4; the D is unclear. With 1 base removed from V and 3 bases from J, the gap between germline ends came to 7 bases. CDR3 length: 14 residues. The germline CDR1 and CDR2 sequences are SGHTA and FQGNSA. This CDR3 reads CASSLGRVKNIQYF. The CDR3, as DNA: TGTGCCAGCAGCTTAGGGAGAGTCAAAAACATTCAGTACTTC.

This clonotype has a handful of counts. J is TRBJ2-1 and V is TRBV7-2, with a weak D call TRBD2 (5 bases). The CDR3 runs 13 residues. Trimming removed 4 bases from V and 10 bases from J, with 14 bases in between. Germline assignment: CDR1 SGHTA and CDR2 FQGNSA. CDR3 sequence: CASSSGSLEEQFF. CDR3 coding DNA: TGTGCCAGCAGCTCCGGGTCACTAGAGGAGCAGTTCTTC.

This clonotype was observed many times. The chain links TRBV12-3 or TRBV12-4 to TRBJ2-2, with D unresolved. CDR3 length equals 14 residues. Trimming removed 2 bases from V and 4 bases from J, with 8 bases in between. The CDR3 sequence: CASSLTRSTGELFF. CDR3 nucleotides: TGTGCCAGCAGTTTAACGCGGTCCACCGGGGAGCTGTTTTTT.

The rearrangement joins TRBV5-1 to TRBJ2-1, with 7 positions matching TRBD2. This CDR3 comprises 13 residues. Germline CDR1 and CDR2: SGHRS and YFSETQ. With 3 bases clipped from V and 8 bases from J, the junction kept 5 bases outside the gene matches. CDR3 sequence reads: CASSSGGSDEQFF. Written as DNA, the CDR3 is TGCGCCAGCAGCTCGGGGGGTAGCGATGAGCAGTTCTTC.

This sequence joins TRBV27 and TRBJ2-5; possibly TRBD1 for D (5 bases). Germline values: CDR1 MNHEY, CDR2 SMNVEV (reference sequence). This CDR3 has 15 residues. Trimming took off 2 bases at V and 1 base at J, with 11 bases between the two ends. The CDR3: CASSLIGRAQETQYF. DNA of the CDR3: TGTGCCAGCAGTTTAATTGGCAGGGCCCAAGAGACCCAGTACTTC.

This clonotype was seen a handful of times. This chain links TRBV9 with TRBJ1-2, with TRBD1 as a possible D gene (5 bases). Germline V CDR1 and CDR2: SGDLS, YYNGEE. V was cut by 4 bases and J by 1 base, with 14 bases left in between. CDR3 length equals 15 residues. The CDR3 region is CASSSPRGFNYGYTF. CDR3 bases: TGTGCCAGCAGCTCACCGAGGGGTTTTAACTATGGCTACACCTTC.

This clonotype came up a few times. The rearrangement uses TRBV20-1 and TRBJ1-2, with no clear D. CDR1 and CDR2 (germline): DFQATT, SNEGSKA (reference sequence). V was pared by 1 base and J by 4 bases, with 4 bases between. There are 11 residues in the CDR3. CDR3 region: CSARGIYGYTF. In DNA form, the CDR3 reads TGCAGTGCTAGAGGGATCTATGGCTACACCTTC.

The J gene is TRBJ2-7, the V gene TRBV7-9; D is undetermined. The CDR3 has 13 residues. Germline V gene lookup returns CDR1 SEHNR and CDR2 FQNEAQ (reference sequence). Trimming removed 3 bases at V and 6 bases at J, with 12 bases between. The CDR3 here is CASSFDVRGEQYF. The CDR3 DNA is TGTGCCAGCAGCTTTGACGTCCGAGGCGAGCAGTACTTC.

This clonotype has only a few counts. DNA of the CDR3: TGTGCCAGCAGTTTATGGGGGGGGTCGATTGAAGCTTTCTTT. It translates to CASSLWGGSIEAFF. The V call is TRBV12-3 or TRBV12-4, the J call TRBJ1-1, with D possibly matching TRBD1 (5 bases). The V end was cut by 2 bases, the J end by 7 bases, with 14 bases between. CDR3 length: 14 residues.

The CDR3 nucleotides are TGTGCCACCTTAGGGAACAGGCGATACAATGAGCAGTTCTTC. As protein: CATLGNRRYNEQFF. The chain joins TRBV27 to TRBJ2-1; weak D call: TRBD1 (5 bases). The germline gives CDR1 MNHEY, CDR2 SMNVEV (reference sequence). The CDR3 consists of 14 residues. Between the trimmed V and J ends, which lost 10 bases and 4 bases, there was a span of 17 bases.